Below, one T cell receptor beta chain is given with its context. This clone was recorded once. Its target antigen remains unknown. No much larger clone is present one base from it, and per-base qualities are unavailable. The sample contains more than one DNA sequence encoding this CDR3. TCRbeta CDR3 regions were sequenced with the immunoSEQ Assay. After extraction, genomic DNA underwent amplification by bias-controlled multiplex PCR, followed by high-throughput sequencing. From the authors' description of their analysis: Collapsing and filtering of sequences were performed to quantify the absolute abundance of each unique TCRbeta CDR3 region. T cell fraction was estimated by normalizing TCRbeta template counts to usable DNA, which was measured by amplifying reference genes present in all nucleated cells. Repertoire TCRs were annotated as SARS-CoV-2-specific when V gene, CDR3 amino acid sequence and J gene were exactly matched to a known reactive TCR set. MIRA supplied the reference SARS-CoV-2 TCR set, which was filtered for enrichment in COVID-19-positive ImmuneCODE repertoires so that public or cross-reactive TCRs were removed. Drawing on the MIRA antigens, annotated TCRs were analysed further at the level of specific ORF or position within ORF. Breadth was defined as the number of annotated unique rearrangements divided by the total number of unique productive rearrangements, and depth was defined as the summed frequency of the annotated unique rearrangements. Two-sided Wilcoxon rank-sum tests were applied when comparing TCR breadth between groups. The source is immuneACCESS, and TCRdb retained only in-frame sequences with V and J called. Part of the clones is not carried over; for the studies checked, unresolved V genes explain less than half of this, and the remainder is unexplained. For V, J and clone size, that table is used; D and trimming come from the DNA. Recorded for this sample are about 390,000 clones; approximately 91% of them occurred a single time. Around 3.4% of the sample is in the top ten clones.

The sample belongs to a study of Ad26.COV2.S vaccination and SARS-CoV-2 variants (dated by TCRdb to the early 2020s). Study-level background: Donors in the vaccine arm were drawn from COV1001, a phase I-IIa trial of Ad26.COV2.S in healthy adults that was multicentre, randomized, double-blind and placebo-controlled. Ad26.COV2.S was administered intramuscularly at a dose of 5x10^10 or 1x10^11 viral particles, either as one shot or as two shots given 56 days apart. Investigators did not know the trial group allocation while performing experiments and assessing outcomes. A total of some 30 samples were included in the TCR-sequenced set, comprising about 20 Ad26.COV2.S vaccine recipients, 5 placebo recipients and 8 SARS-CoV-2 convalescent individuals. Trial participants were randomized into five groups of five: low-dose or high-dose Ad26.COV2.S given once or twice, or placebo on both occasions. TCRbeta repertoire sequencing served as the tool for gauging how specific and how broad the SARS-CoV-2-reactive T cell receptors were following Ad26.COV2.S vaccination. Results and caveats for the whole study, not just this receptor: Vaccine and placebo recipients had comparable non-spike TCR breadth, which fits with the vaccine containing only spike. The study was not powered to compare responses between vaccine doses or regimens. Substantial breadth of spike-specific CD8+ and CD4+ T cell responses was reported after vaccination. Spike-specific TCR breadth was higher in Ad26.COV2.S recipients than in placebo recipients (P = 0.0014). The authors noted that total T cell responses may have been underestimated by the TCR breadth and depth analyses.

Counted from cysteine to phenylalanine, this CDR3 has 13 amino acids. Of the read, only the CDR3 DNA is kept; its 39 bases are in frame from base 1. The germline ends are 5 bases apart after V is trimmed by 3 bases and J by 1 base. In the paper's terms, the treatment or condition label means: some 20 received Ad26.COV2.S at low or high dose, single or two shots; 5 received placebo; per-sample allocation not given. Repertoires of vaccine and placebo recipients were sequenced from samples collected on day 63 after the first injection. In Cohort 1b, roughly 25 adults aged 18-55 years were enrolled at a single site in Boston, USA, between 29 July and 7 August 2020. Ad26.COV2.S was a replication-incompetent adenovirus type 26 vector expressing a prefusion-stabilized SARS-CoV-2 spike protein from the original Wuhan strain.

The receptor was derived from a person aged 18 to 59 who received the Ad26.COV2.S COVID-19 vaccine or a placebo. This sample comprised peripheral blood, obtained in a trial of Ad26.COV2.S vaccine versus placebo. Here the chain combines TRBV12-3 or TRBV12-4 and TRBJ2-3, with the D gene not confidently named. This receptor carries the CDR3 CASSFGGTDTQYF. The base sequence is TGTGCCAGCAGTTTTGGGGGCACAGATACGCAGTATTTT.